This T cell receptor beta chain is drawn from a study of CD4+ T cells in melanoma. Broader study findings: CD8+ T cell, macrophage and B cell function reportedly correlated with neoantigen-specific CD4+ T cells.

The V gene's germline CDR1 is SGHTA and CDR2 FQGNSA. With 1 base clipped from V and 3 bases from J, the junction kept 8 bases outside the gene matches. CDR3 size: 17 residues. About this clone itself: The antigen remains unidentified.

The method was immunoSEQ multiplex PCR; TCRdb's version includes in-frame clones alone and lacks a portion of them. The sample carries over 130,000 clones, 80% to 95% recorded once. The TCR was taken from a human donor with melanoma. The V and J genes are TRBV7-2 and TRBJ1-4; 7 nucleotides line up with TRBD1. The CDR3 DNA reads TGTGCCAGCAGCTTAGACAGGGGCATTGGGGCTAATGAAAAACTGTTTTTT. Amino acid sequence: CASSLDRGIGANEKLFF.